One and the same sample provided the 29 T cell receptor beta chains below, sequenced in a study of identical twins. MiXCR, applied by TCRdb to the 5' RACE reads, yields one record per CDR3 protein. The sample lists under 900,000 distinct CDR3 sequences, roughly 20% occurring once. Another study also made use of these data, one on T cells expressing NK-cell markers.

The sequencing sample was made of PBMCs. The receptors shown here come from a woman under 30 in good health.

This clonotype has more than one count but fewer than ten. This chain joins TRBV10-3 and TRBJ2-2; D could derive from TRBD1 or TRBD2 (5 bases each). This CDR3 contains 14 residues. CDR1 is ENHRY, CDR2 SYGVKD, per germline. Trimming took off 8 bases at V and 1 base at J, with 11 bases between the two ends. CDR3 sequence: CAIRRDRNTGELFF. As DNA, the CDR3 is TGTGCCATCCGACGGGACCGGAACACCGGGGAGCTGTTTTTT.

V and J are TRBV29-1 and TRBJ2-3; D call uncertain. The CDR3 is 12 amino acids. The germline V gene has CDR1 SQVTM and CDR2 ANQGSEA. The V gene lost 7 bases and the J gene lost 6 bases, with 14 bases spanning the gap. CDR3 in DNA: TGCAGCGCCGATGACGGGCGTGATACGCAGTATTTT. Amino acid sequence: CSADDGRDTQYF.

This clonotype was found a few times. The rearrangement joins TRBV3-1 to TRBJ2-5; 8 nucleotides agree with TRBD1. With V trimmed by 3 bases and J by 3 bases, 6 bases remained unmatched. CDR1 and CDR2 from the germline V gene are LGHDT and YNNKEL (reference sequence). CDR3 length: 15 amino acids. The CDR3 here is CASSQTGVSKETQYF. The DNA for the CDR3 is TGTGCCAGCAGCCAGACAGGGGTTTCAAAAGAGACCCAGTACTTC.

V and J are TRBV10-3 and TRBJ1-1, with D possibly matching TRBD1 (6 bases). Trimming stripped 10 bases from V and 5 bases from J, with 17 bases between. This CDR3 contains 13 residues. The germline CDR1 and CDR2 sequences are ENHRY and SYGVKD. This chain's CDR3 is CATRTERGTEAFF. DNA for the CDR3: TGTGCCACCAGGACAGAAAGGGGGACTGAAGCTTTCTTT.

CDR3 region: CASSSNDWGSYEQYF. CDR3 bases: TGTGCCAGCAGTTCGAACGACTGGGGCTCCTACGAGCAGTACTTC. The J gene is TRBJ2-7, the V gene TRBV28; D is unclear. This CDR3 is 15 amino acids long. Trimming removed 4 bases at V and 0 bases at J, with 13 bases between. CDR1 is MDHEN, CDR2 SYDVKM, per germline.

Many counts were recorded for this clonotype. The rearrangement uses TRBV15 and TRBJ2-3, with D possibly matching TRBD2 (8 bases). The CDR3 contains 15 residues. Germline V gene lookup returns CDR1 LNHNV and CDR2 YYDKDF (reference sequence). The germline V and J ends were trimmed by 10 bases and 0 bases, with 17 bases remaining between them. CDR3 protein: CAIGGGTASTDTQYF. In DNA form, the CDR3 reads TGTGCCATCGGGGGGGGGACAGCAAGCACAGATACGCAGTATTTT. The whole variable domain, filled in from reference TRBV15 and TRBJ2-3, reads DAMVIQNPRYQVTQFGKPVTLSCSQTLNHNVMYWYQQKSSQAPKLLFHYYDKDFNNEADTPDNFQSRRPNTSFCFLDIRSPGLGDTAMYLCAIGGGTASTDTQYFGPGTRLTVL.

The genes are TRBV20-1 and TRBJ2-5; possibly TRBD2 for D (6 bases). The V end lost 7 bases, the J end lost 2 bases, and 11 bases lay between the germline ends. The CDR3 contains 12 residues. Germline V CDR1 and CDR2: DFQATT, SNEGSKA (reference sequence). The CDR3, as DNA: TGCAGTGGTCTAGCGAGACAAGAGACCCAGTACTTC. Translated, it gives CSGLARQETQYF.

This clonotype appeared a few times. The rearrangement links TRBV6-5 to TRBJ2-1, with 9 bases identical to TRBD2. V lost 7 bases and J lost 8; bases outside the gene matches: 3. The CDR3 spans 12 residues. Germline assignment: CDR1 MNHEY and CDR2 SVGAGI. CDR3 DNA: TGTGCCAGCACTAGCGGGACAGATGAGCAGTTCTTC. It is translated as CASTSGTDEQFF.

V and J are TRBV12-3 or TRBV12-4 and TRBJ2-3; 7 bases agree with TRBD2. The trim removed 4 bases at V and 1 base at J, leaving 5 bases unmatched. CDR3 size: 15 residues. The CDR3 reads CASSSREDRTDTQYF. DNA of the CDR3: TGTGCCAGCAGTTCCCGGGAGGATCGCACAGATACGCAGTATTTT.

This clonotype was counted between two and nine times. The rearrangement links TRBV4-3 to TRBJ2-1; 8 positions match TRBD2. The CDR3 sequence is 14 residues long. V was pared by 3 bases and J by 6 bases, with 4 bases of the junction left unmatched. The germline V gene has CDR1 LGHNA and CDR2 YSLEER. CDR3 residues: CASSQVGRGNEQFF. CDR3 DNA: TGCGCCAGCAGCCAGGTCGGGAGGGGCAATGAGCAGTTCTTC.

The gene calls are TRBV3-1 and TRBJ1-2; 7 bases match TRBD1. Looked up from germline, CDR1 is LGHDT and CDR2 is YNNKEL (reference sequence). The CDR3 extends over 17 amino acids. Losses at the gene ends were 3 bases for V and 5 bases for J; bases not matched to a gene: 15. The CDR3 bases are TGTGCCAGCAGCCACGCCATCAAGACAGGGTGGGAATATGGCTACACCTTC. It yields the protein CASSHAIKTGWEYGYTF.

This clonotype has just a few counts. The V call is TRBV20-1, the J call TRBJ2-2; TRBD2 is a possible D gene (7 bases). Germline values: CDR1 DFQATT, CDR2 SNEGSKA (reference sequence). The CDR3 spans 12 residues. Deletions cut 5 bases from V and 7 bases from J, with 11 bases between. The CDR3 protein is CSAPGGGGELFF. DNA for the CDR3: TGCAGTGCTCCGGGGGGCGGCGGGGAGCTGTTTTTT.

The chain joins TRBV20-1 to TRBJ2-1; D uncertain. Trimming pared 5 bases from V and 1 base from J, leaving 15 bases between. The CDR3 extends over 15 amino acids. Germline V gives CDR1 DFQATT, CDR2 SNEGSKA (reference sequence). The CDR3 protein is CSAPKPRRSYNEQFF. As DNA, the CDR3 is TGCAGTGCTCCCAAACCCCGGCGGTCCTACAATGAGCAGTTCTTC.

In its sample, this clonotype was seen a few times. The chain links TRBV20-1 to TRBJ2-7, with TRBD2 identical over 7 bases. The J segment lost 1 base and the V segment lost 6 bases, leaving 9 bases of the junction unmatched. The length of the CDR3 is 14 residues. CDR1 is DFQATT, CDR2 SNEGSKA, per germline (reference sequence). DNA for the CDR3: TGCAGTGCAAGCCCTAGCGGAGGGTCCTACGAGCAGTACTTC. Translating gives CSASPSGGSYEQYF.

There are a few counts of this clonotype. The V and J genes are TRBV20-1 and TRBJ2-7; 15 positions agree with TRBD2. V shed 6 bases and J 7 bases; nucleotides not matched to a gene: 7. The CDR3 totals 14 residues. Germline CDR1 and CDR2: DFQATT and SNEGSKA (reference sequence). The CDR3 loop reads CSARTSGRAGEQYF. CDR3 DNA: TGCAGTGCCCGGACTAGCGGGAGGGCTGGGGAGCAGTACTTC.

This CDR3 is CASSLGQSVVEKLFF. The CDR3 DNA reads TGCGCCAGCAGCTTGGGACAGTCAGTCGTAGAAAAACTGTTTTTT. This sequence joins TRBV5-1 and TRBJ1-4; possible D gene TRBD1, 5 bases. The CDR3 has 15 amino acids. The germline V gene encodes CDR1 SGHRS and CDR2 YFSETQ. Trimming pared 0 bases from V and 8 bases from J, leaving 14 bases between. The variable domain in full, completed from reference TRBV5-1 and TRBJ1-4, reads KAGVTQTPRYLIKTRGQQVTLSCSPISGHRSVSWYQQTPGQGLQFLFEYFSETQRNKGNFPGRFSGRQFSNSRSEMNVSTLELGDSALYLCASSLGQSVVEKLFFGSGTQLSVL.

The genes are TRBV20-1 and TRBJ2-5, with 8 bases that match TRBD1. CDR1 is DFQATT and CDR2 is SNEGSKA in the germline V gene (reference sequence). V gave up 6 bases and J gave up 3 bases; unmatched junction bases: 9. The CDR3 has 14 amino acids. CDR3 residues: CSASRSTGEETQYF. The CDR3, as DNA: TGCAGTGCCAGCCGATCGACAGGGGAAGAGACCCAGTACTTC.

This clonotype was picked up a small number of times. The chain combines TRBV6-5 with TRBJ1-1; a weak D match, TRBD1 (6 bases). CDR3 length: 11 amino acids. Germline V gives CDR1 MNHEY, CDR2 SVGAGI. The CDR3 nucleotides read TGTCGGGGGGAACTACAGGGTGAAGCTTTCTTT. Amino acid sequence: CRGELQGEAFF.

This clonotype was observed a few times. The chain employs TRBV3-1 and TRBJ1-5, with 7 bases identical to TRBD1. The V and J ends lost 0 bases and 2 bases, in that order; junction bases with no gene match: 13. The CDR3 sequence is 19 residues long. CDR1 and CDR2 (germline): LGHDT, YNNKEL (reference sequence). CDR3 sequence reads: CASSQDYVKGASGNQPQHF. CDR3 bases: TGTGCCAGCAGCCAAGATTATGTAAAGGGGGCGAGTGGCAATCAGCCCCAGCATTTT.

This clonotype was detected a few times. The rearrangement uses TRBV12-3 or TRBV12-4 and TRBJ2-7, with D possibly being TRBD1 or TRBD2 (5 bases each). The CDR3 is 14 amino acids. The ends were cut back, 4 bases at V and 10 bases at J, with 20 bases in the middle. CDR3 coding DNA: TGTGCCAGCAGTTACACGGGGACCCCCAGCAGCCAGTACTTC. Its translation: CASSYTGTPSSQYF.

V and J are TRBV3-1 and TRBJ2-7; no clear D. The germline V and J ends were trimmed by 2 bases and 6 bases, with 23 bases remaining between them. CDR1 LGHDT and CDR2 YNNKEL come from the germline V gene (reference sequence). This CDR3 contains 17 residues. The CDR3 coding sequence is TGTGCCAGCAGCCAATCGTGGTACCTACCAGATTCCCCCGAGCAGTACTTC. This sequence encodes CASSQSWYLPDSPEQYF.

The DNA of the CDR3 is TGCAGCGCCCAAAGGGGCCTAGCGGGGCCAACAGATACGCAGTATTTT. Translation: CSAQRGLAGPTDTQYF. The chain links TRBV29-1 to TRBJ2-3; 9 bases align to TRBD2. Germline lookup yields CDR1 SQVTM and CDR2 ANQGSEA. The V segment lost 7 bases and the J segment 3 bases; nucleotides outside the gene matches: 14. The CDR3 loop spans 16 amino acids.

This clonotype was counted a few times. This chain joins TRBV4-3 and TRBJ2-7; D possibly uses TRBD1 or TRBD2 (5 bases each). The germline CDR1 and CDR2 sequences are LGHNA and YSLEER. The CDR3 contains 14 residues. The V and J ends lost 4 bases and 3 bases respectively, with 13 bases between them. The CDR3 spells CASSPRDPFYEQYF. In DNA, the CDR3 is TGCGCCAGCAGCCCACGGGACCCTTTCTACGAGCAGTACTTC.

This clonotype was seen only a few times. CDR3 sequence reads: CATHSGNNEQFF. The CDR3 coding sequence is TGTGCCACTCACTCCGGGAACAATGAGCAGTTCTTC. This chain joins TRBV7-2 and TRBJ2-1, with a possible D match to TRBD2 (5 bases). The CDR3 is 12 residues long. Germline V lookup: CDR1 SGHTA, CDR2 FQGNSA. Trimming stripped 10 bases from V and 5 bases from J, with 12 bases between.

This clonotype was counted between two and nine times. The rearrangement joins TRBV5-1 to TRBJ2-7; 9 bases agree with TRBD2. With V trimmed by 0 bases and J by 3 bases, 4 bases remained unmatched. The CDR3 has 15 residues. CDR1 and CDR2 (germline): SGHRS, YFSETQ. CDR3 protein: CASSLDGTSSYEQYF. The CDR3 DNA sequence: TGCGCCAGCAGCTTGGATGGGACTAGCAGCTACGAGCAGTACTTC. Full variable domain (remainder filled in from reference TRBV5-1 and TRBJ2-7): KAGVTQTPRYLIKTRGQQVTLSCSPISGHRSVSWYQQTPGQGLQFLFEYFSETQRNKGNFPGRFSGRQFSNSRSEMNVSTLELGDSALYLCASSLDGTSSYEQYFGPGTRLTVT.

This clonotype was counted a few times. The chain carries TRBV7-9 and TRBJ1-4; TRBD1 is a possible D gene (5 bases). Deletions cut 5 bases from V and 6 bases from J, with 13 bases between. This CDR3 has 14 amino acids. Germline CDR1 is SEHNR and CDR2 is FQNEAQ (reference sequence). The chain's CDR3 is CASSREGRDEKLFF. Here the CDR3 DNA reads TGTGCCAGCAGCCGCGAGGGACGGGATGAAAAACTGTTTTTT.

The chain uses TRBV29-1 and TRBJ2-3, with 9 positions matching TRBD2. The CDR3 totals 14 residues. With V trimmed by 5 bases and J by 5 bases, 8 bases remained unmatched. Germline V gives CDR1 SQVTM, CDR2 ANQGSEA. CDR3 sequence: CSVCLAGVGDTQYF. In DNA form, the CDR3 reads TGCAGCGTTTGTTTAGCGGGAGTTGGAGATACGCAGTATTTT.

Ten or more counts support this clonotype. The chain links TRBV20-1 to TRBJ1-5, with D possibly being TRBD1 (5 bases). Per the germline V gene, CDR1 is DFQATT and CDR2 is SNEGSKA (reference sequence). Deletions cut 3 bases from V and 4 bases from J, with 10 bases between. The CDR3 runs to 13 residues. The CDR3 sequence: CSARVGGNQPQHF. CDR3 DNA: TGCAGTGCTAGGGTCGGGGGGAATCAGCCCCAGCATTTT.

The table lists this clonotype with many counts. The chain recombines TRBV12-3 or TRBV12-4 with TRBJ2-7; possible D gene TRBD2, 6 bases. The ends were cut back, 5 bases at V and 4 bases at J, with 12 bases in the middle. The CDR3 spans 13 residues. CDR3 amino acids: CASSLGTPYEQYF. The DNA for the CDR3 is TGTGCCAGCAGTCTGGGGACTCCGTACGAGCAGTACTTC.